This T cell receptor beta chain is from a study of technical replicates of blood from a few donors. The assay was immunoSEQ multiplex PCR, and TCRdb's table has in-frame clones only and misses some. The sample records around 70,000 clones, around 94% being singletons. The CDR3 length is 16 residues. V shed 1 base and J shed 6 bases, with 16 bases lying between them. Germline-derived CDR1 and CDR2 are MNHEY and SMNVEV (reference sequence). Sequences were obtained from T cells isolated from PBMCs. The sequence was collected from a human donor in good health. This sequence joins TRBV27 and TRBJ1-5; D may be TRBD1 (6 bases). This chain's CDR3 is CASSLLGEQGRQPQHF. CDR3 bases: TGTGCCAGCAGTTTATTAGGGGAGCAGGGGCGTCAGCCCCAGCATTTT.